Sequencing of this T cell receptor beta chain was carried out in a study of T cell changes during pregnancy in multiple sclerosis. Profiling relied on immunoSEQ multiplex PCR, and the TCRdb table lists in-frame clones only, not all of them. Seen here are roughly 88,000 clones, under 95% observed once, and the top ten hold over 1.5%. This material consisted of peripheral blood, taken in the first trimester of pregnancy. This sequence was found in a female donor with multiple sclerosis, enrolled in a pregnancy study.

CDR3 region: CASSLGLIPTDTQYF. The CDR3 DNA follows: TGTGCCAGCAGTTTAGGGCTAATTCCCACAGATACGCAGTATTTT. The chain combines TRBV27 with TRBJ2-3; D unclear. V lost 2 bases, J lost 2 bases, and 11 bases lay in between. Germline CDR1 and CDR2: MNHEY and SMNVEV (reference sequence). The CDR3 is 15 residues long.